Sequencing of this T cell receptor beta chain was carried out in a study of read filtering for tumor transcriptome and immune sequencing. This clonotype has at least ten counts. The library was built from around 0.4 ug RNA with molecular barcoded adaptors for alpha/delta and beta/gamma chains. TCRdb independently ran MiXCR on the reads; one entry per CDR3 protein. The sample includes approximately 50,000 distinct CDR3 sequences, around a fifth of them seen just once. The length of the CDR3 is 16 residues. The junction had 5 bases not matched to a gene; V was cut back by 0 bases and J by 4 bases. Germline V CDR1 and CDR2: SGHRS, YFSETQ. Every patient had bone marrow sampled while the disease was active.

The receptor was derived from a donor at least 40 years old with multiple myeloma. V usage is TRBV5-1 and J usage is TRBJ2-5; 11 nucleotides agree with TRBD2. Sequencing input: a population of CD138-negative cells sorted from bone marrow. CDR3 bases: TGCGCCAGCAGCTTGGTAGCGGGGGGGCAGCGAGAGACCCAGTACTTC. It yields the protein CASSLVAGGQRETQYF.